This T cell receptor (beta chain) was observed in a study of radiation and T cells in renal cell carcinoma. General study findings and limits: In blood, top tumor clones expanded by 2 weeks, shrinking by 4.

Time point: baseline pretreatment blood. Treatment here: 15 Gy SBRT to primary tumor, nephrectomy 4 weeks later. After SBRT, blood was collected at 2 and 4 weeks, plus baseline. This clone is a singleton in its sample. Its specificity is unknown. This same CDR3 is encoded by further DNA sequences in the sample. Produced via immunoSEQ multiplex PCR; TCRdb's table is partial and in-frame only. The table has 150,000 or so clones, less than 90% seen once. V lost 2 bases and J lost 1; bases outside the gene matches: 2. The CDR3 is 15 amino acids. From germline, CDR1 is SGHTA and CDR2 FQGNSA. The J gene is TRBJ2-7, the V gene TRBV7-2, with TRBD1 matching 10 bases. The receptor was isolated from a woman between 65 and 79 years old with renal cell carcinoma. This specimen consisted of blood, obtained from a patient whose treatment included radiotherapy and nephrectomy. The CDR3 bases are TGTGCCAGCAGCTTAACGGGACAGGGGTCCTACGAGCAGTACTTC. Translating it yields CASSLTGQGSYEQYF.